These 28 T cell receptor beta chains share one sample of origin, sequenced in a study of blood T cell repertoires in COVID-19. TCRdb's copy holds only in-frame clones and misses some; the assay was immunoSEQ multiplex PCR. Among roughly 300,000 clones listed, around 90% were seen once. Material: peripheral blood. The receptors were gathered from a man aged 18 to 30 with active or convalescent COVID-19.

V and J are TRBV5-1 and TRBJ2-1, with D tentatively TRBD1 (6 bases). The CDR3 is 17 amino acids. Trimming pared 2 bases from V and 3 bases from J, leaving 18 bases between. Germline V gene lookup returns CDR1 SGHRS and CDR2 YFSETQ. The CDR3 region is CASSLTGPTGNYNEQFF. The CDR3 DNA reads TGCGCCAGCAGCTTAACCGGTCCCACAGGGAACTACAATGAGCAGTTCTTC.

This clone is a singleton in its sample. The chain is built from TRBV20-1 and TRBJ1-2, with D perhaps matching TRBD1 (6 bases). Germline assignment: CDR1 DFQATT and CDR2 SNEGSKA (reference sequence). The V end lost 6 bases, the J end lost 4 bases, and 9 bases lay between the germline ends. This CDR3 is 11 amino acids long. The DNA of the CDR3 is TGCAGTGCCATGACAGGCTATGGCTACACCTTC. As protein: CSAMTGYGYTF.

The rearrangement links TRBV6-5 to TRBJ2-7; D unclear. CDR3 length: 13 residues. Trimming took 7 bases from V and 0 from J, leaving 10 bases between them. Germline V gene lookup returns CDR1 MNHEY and CDR2 SVGAGI. The CDR3, as DNA: TGTGCCAGCAATGTGATGAGCTCCTACGAGCAGTACTTC. As protein: CASNVMSSYEQYF.

The chain is built from TRBV19 and TRBJ1-2, with D possibly being TRBD1 (5 bases). CDR3 length: 14 residues. Trimming took off 1 base at V and 4 bases at J, with 10 bases between the two ends. The germline gives CDR1 LNHDA, CDR2 SQIVND (reference sequence). In nucleotides, the CDR3 is TGTGCCAGTAGTATAGGAGCGGGGGGCTATGGCTACACCTTC. Translation: CASSIGAGGYGYTF. Filled out from reference TRBV19 and TRBJ1-2, the complete variable domain reads DGGITQSPKYLFRKEGQNVTLSCEQNLNHDAMYWYRQDPGQGLRLIYYSQIVNDFQKGDIAEGYSVSREKKESFPLTVTSAQKNPTAFYLCASSIGAGGYGYTFGSGTRLTVV.

This CDR3 reads CASQYRVSESPLHF. The CDR3 DNA sequence: TGTGCCAGCCAATACAGGGTTTCTGAGTCACCCCTCCACTTT. V and J are TRBV19 and TRBJ1-6; tentatively, D is TRBD1 (6 bases). Germline CDR1 LNHDA, CDR2 SQIVND (reference sequence). Trimming pared 9 bases from V and 10 bases from J, leaving 19 bases between. CDR3 length equals 14 residues.

The chain combines TRBV9 with TRBJ2-2, with D possibly being TRBD2 (7 bases). Germline assignment: CDR1 SGDLS and CDR2 YYNGEE. The CDR3 totals 17 residues. Trimming removed 4 bases from V and 4 bases from J, with 20 bases in between. The CDR3 loop reads CASSTTLKGGPTGELFF. CDR3 DNA sequence: TGTGCCAGCAGCACAACCTTAAAGGGGGGGCCCACCGGGGAGCTGTTTTTT.

In this sample, this clone turned up a few times. The junction shows a germline mismatch at one end, possibly a read error. V gene TRBV5-4 combines with J gene TRBJ2-7; no clear D gene. Per the germline V gene, CDR1 is SGHNT and CDR2 is YYREEE (reference sequence). The CDR3 length is 9 residues. DNA for the CDR3: TGTGCCAGCAGAACCATCCGGGACTTC. As protein: CASRTIRDF.

The V gene is TRBV6-5, the J gene TRBJ1-2, with D perhaps TRBD1 (5 bases). V was clipped by 5 bases and J by 1 base, with 14 bases between them. CDR1 and CDR2 (germline): MNHEY, SVGAGI. There are 15 residues in the CDR3. The CDR3 spells CASSPLSQVNYGYTF. CDR3 DNA sequence: TGTGCCAGCAGTCCCCTATCACAGGTTAACTATGGCTACACCTTC.

The V call is TRBV6-5, the J call TRBJ2-7; D gene uncertain. The CDR3 spans 14 residues. Per germline, CDR1 MNHEY and CDR2 SVGAGI. Trimming took off 4 bases at V and 0 bases at J, with 10 bases between the two ends. Written as DNA, the CDR3 is TGTGCCAGCAGTTTTGTGGCAGACTCCTACGAGCAGTACTTC. Its protein product is CASSFVADSYEQYF.

The chain recombines TRBV29-1 with TRBJ1-2; tentatively, D is TRBD1 (5 bases). The V gene's germline CDR1 is SQVTM and CDR2 ANQGSEA. This CDR3 is 15 amino acids long. The V gene lost 3 bases and the J gene lost 2 bases, with 16 bases spanning the gap. CDR3 nucleotide sequence: TGCAGCGTTGATCCACCGGGGGGGGAGAACTATGGCTACACCTTC. The encoded protein is CSVDPPGGENYGYTF.

The chain recombines TRBV27 with TRBJ2-1; TRBD2 aligns across 10 bases. CDR1 and CDR2 (germline): MNHEY, SMNVEV (reference sequence). With V trimmed by 6 bases and J by 4 bases, 6 bases remained unmatched. The CDR3 totals 15 residues. The CDR3 bases are TGTGCCAGCAGATCTCCTAGCGGGGGTTACAATGAGCAGTTCTTC. Protein product: CASRSPSGGYNEQFF.

This clone was detected only a few times. The chain couples TRBV4-1 to TRBJ2-5; D call uncertain. The V end was cut by 0 bases, the J end by 6 bases, with 14 bases between. Per germline, CDR1 MGHRA and CDR2 YSYEKL. CDR3 length equals 15 residues. The chain's CDR3 is CASSQEARSYQTQYF. The DNA for the CDR3 is TGCGCCAGCAGCCAAGAGGCCAGGTCCTACCAGACCCAGTACTTC.

J is TRBJ1-2 and V is TRBV12-3 or TRBV12-4, with D possibly TRBD1 on 6 matching bases. The CDR3 has 13 amino acids. With 3 bases removed from V and 5 bases from J, the gap between germline ends came to 10 bases. CDR3 loop: CASSFQGRYGYTF. The CDR3 nucleotides read TGTGCCAGCAGTTTTCAGGGGCGATATGGCTACACCTTC.

This chain uses TRBV19 with TRBJ1-5; D gene unclear. The CDR3 length is 17 residues. Germline assignment: CDR1 LNHDA and CDR2 SQIVND (reference sequence). Deletions cut 1 base from V and 2 bases from J, with 15 bases between. The CDR3 region has the DNA TGTGCCAGTAGTATAGGAAACTACTTGGTTGGCAATCAGCCCCAGCATTTT. This gives the protein CASSIGNYLVGNQPQHF.

The rearrangement joins TRBV5-1 to TRBJ1-4; tentatively, D is TRBD1 (6 bases). The ends were cut back, 5 bases at V and 16 bases at J, with 21 bases in the middle. Germline CDR1 is SGHRS and CDR2 is YFSETQ. The length of the CDR3 is 13 residues. CDR3 DNA: TGCGCCAGCAGTGGTGGGAAGGGGGACCACCCGTTTTTT. Its protein is CASSGGKGDHPFF.

Only one count was recorded for this clone. V usage is TRBV6-5 and J usage is TRBJ1-2; D is ambiguous. Deletions cut 6 bases from V and 4 bases from J, with 9 bases between. Germline CDR1 and CDR2: MNHEY and SVGAGI. This CDR3 is 12 amino acids long. The CDR3 sequence: CASSPGSYGYTF. CDR3 coding DNA: TGTGCCAGCAGCCCCGGGTCCTATGGCTACACCTTC.

This chain connects TRBV1 to TRBJ1-1. TRBV1 has pseudogene status. CDR3 size: 18 residues. Here the CDR3 DNA reads TGCACCAGCAGCCAAGACAGGGGCGCGGGGGAGGGGGACACTGAAGCTTTCTTT. Amino acids: CTSSQDRGAGEGDTEAFF.

V is TRBV3-1 (or the pseudogene TRBV3-2) and J is TRBJ1-1; D remains unclear. Looked up from germline, CDR1 is LGHDT and CDR2 is YNNKEL (reference sequence). The CDR3 loop spans 13 amino acids. Trimming shortened V by 5 bases and J by 7 bases, and 14 bases separated the two germline ends. The CDR3 sequence: CASSLSGKYEAFF. CDR3 sequence (DNA): TGTGCCAGCAGCTTGTCCGGGAAATATGAAGCTTTCTTT.

The chain is built from TRBV14 and TRBJ1-3; D may be TRBD1 (6 bases). The CDR3 has 15 amino acids. Deletions cut 4 bases from V and 1 base from J, with 11 bases between. Germline V gene lookup returns CDR1 SGHDN and CDR2 FVKESK. CDR3 region: CASSPSGTSGNTIYF. CDR3 nucleotide sequence: TGTGCCAGCAGCCCGTCCGGGACATCTGGAAACACCATATATTTT.

The chain links TRBV4-1 to TRBJ1-1; D may be TRBD1 (6 bases). CDR1 and CDR2 (germline): MGHRA, YSYEKL. Trimming pared 2 bases from V and 0 bases from J, leaving 13 bases between. The CDR3 consists of 16 residues. DNA of the CDR3: TGCGCCAGCAGCCAACTTCTCAGGGGACTGAACACTGAAGCTTTCTTT. It translates to CASSQLLRGLNTEAFF.

V gene TRBV5-1 combines with J gene TRBJ2-3, with 10 bases that match TRBD2. The CDR3 is 16 amino acids. Germline assignment: CDR1 SGHRS and CDR2 YFSETQ. The J segment lost 0 bases and the V segment lost 3 bases, leaving 4 bases of the junction unmatched. CDR3 sequence: CASSYGLAVSTDTQYF. The CDR3 DNA sequence: TGCGCCAGCAGCTATGGACTAGCGGTGAGCACAGATACGCAGTATTTT.

The rearrangement uses TRBV13 and TRBJ1-2, with a possible D match to TRBD1 (5 bases). Trimming left V 1 base short and J 4 bases short, with 10 bases between. The CDR3 has 14 residues. In germline, CDR1 is PRHDT, CDR2 FYEKMQ (reference sequence). CDR3 in amino acids: CASSLAVGAYGYTF. For the CDR3, the DNA is TGTGCCAGCAGCTTAGCGGTTGGGGCCTATGGCTACACCTTC. The full variable domain, with the rest looked up from reference TRBV13 and TRBJ1-2, is AAGVIQSPRHLIKEKRETATLKCYPIPRHDTVYWYQQGPGQDPQFLISFYEKMQSDKGSIPDRFSAQQFSDYHSELNMSSLELGDSALYFCASSLAVGAYGYTFGSGTRLTVV.

The CDR3 coding sequence is TGTGCCAGCACCTCCCGCCTCATACTAGCGGGGCCTTCCTACGAGCAGTACTTC. Translated, it gives CASTSRLILAGPSYEQYF. J is TRBJ2-7 and V is TRBV6-4, with 10 bases aligning to TRBD2. Germline V gene sequence: CDR1 MRHNA, CDR2 SNTAGT. This CDR3 region has 18 residues. V lost 7 bases to trimming and J lost 1 base; unmatched junction nucleotides: 16.

The chain carries TRBV10-2 and TRBJ1-5, with 8 bases matching TRBD1. Germline V CDR1 and CDR2: WSHSY, SAAADI. Trimming removed 8 bases from V and 0 bases from J; junction bases left unmatched: 12. CDR3 length: 17 residues. The CDR3 DNA reads TGCGCCAGCTCCCGGGGACAGGAGGGACATAGCAATCAGCCCCAGCATTTT. Its translation: CASSRGQEGHSNQPQHF.

The chain employs TRBV15 and TRBJ2-7, with 10 nucleotides matching TRBD2. This CDR3 contains 16 residues. The junction had 8 bases not matched to a gene; V was cut back by 4 bases and J by 2 bases. Germline values: CDR1 LNHNV, CDR2 YYDKDF (reference sequence). DNA of the CDR3: TGTGCCACCAGCACGTTATCTAGCGGGAGAACCTACGAGCAGTACTTC. Translating it yields CATSTLSSGRTYEQYF.

The chain couples TRBV6-4 to TRBJ1-2; a weak D match, TRBD1 (6 bases). Trimming removed 5 bases from V and 4 bases from J, with 26 bases in between. This CDR3 region has 18 residues. Germline assignment: CDR1 MRHNA and CDR2 SNTAGT. The CDR3 sequence: CASSSPPLGAGVFYGYTF. In DNA, the CDR3 is TGTGCCAGCAGTTCTCCCCCCTTGGGGGCAGGGGTTTTCTATGGCTACACCTTC.

V is TRBV15 and J is TRBJ1-5; 8 bases fit TRBD1. V lost 0 bases and J lost 3; bases outside the gene matches: 4. Germline-derived CDR1 and CDR2 are LNHNV and YYDKDF (reference sequence). This CDR3 region has 16 residues. CDR3 protein: CATSRDPGGFNQPQHF. The CDR3 DNA follows: TGTGCCACCAGCAGAGATCCAGGGGGCTTCAATCAGCCCCAGCATTTT.

The chain carries TRBV6-5 and TRBJ2-2; 9 bases align to TRBD2. The germline CDR1 and CDR2 sequences are MNHEY and SVGAGI. This CDR3 is built from 16 residues. After removal of 0 bases from V and 7 bases from J, the junction contained 6 bases not matched to a gene. The CDR3 DNA reads as TGTGCCAGCAGTTACTCGCGGGGGGGTTTCGTCGGGGAGCTGTTTTTT. This gives the protein CASSYSRGGFVGELFF.